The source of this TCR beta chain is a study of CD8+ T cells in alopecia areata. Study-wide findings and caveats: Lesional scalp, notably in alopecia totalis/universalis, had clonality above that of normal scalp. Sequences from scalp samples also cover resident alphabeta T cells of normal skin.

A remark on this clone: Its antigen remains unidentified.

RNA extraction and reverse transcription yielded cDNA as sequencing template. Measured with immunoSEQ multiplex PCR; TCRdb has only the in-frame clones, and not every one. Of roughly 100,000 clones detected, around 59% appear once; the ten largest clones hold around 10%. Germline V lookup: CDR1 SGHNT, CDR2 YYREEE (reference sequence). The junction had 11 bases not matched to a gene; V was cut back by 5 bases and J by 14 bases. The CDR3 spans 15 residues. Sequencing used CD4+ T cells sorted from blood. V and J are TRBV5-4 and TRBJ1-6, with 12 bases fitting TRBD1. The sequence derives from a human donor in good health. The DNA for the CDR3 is TGTGCCAGCAGTTTGACCGGGACAGGGGGCATCGCCCTCCACTTT. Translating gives CASSLTGTGGIALHF. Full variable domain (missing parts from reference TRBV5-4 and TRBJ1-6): ETGVTQSPTHLIKTRGQQVTLRCSSQSGHNTVSWYQQALGQGPQFIFQYYREEENGRGNFPPRFSGLQFPNYSSELNVNALELDDSALYLCASSLTGTGGIALHFGNGTRLTVT.